This TCR beta chain was identified in a study of shared clonotypes between healthy human individuals. Findings of the study overall: Relative to their counterparts shared across all four donors, non-shared clonotypes exhibited diminished generation probabilities.

In regard to this clone: Its antigen remains unknown.

V lost 6 bases to trimming and J lost 3 bases, with 21 bases between them. The CDR3 is 16 residues long. Germline V gives CDR1 MDHEN, CDR2 SYDVKM. The protocol was immunoSEQ multiplex PCR, while the TCRdb copy is restricted to in-frame clones and leaves out a portion. The table has about 2.1 million clones, over 85% seen once; the top ten hold about 1.7%. The naive CD8 fraction comprised CD45RO-negative cells positively selected for CCR7 and excluded terminally differentiated effector memory CD45RA+ cells. The TCR comes from a man in his late teens or twenties in good health. Some clones in this sample may be carry-over from other donors' samples. J is TRBJ2-7 and V is TRBV28; no firm D call. Sequenced: naive CD8+ T cells from PBMCs. The CDR3 sequence: CASSTIRDEEDYEQYF. In DNA, the CDR3 is TGTGCCAGCAGCACCATTCGCGATGAGGAAGACTACGAGCAGTACTTC.